A selection of T cell receptor beta chains follows, all from one sample in a study of T cells in Graves' hyperthyroidism and ophthalmopathy. TCRdb re-analysed the multiplex PCR reads in MiXCR, keeping a single row per CDR3 protein. The data show more than 500,000 distinct CDR3 sequences, just over 45% seen once. The sequencing sample was made of peripheral blood or thyroid tissue (not recorded which). These receptors were obtained from an adult woman with Graves' disease, either hyperthyroidism or ophthalmopathy (not recorded which). Both conserved end residues are trimmed from each CDR3. D genes are given only for firm matches.

v_call d_call cdr3_aa
TRBV10-3 - AISVYNEQF
TRBV3-1 - ASSQEHYGYT
TRBV7-6 TRBD1 ASSTGTGIETQY
TRBV4-1 - ASSQDPGPAARAF
TRBV29-1 TRBD2 SGGGLLTDTQY
TRBV25-1 - ASSEGLDTQY
TRBV5-1 - ASSLDPAASSYEQY
TRBV6-5 TRBD2 ASGREGPYEQY
TRBV7-9 - ASDGQNSGNTIY
TRBV24-1 - ATSSGRLGQPQH
TRBV2 - ASGQIPSGANVLT
TRBV20-1 - SAPPDSYQPQH
TRBV5-1 TRBD1 ASSLEGARDSYEQY
TRBV14 - ASSLASPVKLF
TRBV28 - ASSFFSGVAGEKLF
TRBV29-1 TRBD2 SVVFPYGGRFTDTQY
TRBV7-9 TRBD1 ASSLGGGAPGEQY
TRBV27 - ASSLNRAGEQY
TRBV30 - AWGSRTSRTEAF
TRBV5-1 - ASSLASVRETQY